Following are 9 T cell receptor beta chains from one sample sequenced in a study of T cells after posttransplantation cyclophosphamide. Repertoires were generated with immunoSEQ multiplex PCR, while TCRdb's copy carries only in-frame clones and drops some. This sample yields 20,000 to 30,000 clones, of which roughly 86% are seen a single time; roughly 6.3% belongs to the top ten. Sample: PBMCs. The receptors here all came from a woman aged 55-69 years with a blood cancer, CMV-positive, and with a related stem cell donor.

This rearrangement joins TRBV29-1 to TRBJ1-1; 7 bases are shared with TRBD1. The trim removed 7 bases at V and 2 bases at J, leaving 7 bases unmatched. The CDR3 sequence is 13 residues long. Germline V gene sequence: CDR1 SQVTM, CDR2 ANQGSEA. CDR3 sequence reads: CSAYRGSNTEAFF. Here the CDR3 DNA reads TGCAGCGCCTACAGGGGAAGTAACACTGAAGCTTTCTTT.

The DNA for the CDR3 is TGTGCCAGCAGCCCCCGGACTAGCGGGAGAGGGGAGACCCAGTACTTC. Translation gives CASSPRTSGRGETQYF. V is TRBV7-9 and J is TRBJ2-5, with TRBD2 matching over 13 bases. With 5 bases clipped from V and 5 bases from J, the junction kept 8 bases outside the gene matches. Germline V CDR1 and CDR2: SEHNR, FQNEAQ (reference sequence). This CDR3 region has 16 residues.

This chain uses TRBV6-5 with TRBJ2-3, with D perhaps TRBD2 (5 bases). Deletions cut 8 bases from V and 0 bases from J, with 9 bases between. This CDR3 contains 13 residues. Per the germline V gene, CDR1 is MNHEY and CDR2 is SVGAGI. The CDR3 loop is CASRESSTDTQYF. CDR3 sequence (DNA): TGTGCCAGCCGGGAATCTAGCACAGATACGCAGTATTTT.

A single count supports this clone. J is TRBJ2-1 and V is TRBV5-4; 8 nucleotides align to TRBD2. Trimming at V came to 3 bases and at J to 3 bases, leaving 8 bases not matched to a gene. The CDR3 totals 16 residues. Germline V gives CDR1 SGHNT, CDR2 YYREEE (reference sequence). In DNA, the CDR3 is TGTGCCAGCAGCTCGACCGGGACTAGTTTCTACAATGAGCAGTTCTTC. Translated: CASSSTGTSFYNEQFF.

The gene calls are TRBV7-8 and TRBJ2-1; TRBD2 aligns across 7 bases. Germline V gene sequence: CDR1 SGHVS, CDR2 FQNEAQ. Losses at the gene ends were 5 bases for V and 8 bases for J; bases not matched to a gene: 12. The CDR3 is 15 residues long. This CDR3 reads CASSPNQGGPYEQFF. CDR3 DNA: TGTGCCAGCAGCCCGAACCAGGGAGGGCCCTATGAGCAGTTCTTC.

The rearrangement joins TRBV2 to TRBJ2-3, with 10 bases matching TRBD2. With 7 bases clipped from V and 5 bases from J, the junction kept 9 bases outside the gene matches. The CDR3 consists of 15 residues. Per germline, CDR1 SNHLY and CDR2 FYNNEI. CDR3: CASTQAGGRRDTQYF. CDR3 in DNA: TGTGCCAGCACCCAAGCGGGAGGGCGACGAGATACGCAGTATTTT.

The V and J genes are TRBV19 and TRBJ1-5; D not resolved. V lost 3 bases and J 4 bases, leaving 10 bases between the germline ends. The CDR3 covers 14 residues. Germline-derived CDR1 and CDR2 are LNHDA and SQIVND (reference sequence). The CDR3 is CASSMSRINQPQHF. In DNA, the CDR3 is TGTGCCAGTAGTATGTCGCGGATTAATCAGCCCCAGCATTTT.

J is TRBJ1-1 and V is TRBV9; 7 nucleotides agree with TRBD1. V lost 7 bases, J lost 3 bases, and 12 bases stayed unmatched. The CDR3 has 15 residues. Germline V gene data show CDR1 as SGDLS and CDR2 as YYNGEE. In DNA form, the CDR3 reads TGTGCCAGCGCCCGACAGGGTGTAATGGACACTGAAGCTTTCTTT. Translated, it gives CASARQGVMDTEAFF.

This clone has only one observation. The J gene is TRBJ2-7, the V gene TRBV14; 13 positions agree with TRBD2. J gave up 8 bases and V 1 base, and 5 bases lay outside the gene matches. CDR3 length equals 15 residues. Germline assignment: CDR1 SGHDN and CDR2 FVKESK. CDR3 region: CASSQALLAGGKQYF. The CDR3 DNA reads TGTGCCAGCAGCCAAGCCCTACTAGCGGGAGGGAAGCAGTACTTC.